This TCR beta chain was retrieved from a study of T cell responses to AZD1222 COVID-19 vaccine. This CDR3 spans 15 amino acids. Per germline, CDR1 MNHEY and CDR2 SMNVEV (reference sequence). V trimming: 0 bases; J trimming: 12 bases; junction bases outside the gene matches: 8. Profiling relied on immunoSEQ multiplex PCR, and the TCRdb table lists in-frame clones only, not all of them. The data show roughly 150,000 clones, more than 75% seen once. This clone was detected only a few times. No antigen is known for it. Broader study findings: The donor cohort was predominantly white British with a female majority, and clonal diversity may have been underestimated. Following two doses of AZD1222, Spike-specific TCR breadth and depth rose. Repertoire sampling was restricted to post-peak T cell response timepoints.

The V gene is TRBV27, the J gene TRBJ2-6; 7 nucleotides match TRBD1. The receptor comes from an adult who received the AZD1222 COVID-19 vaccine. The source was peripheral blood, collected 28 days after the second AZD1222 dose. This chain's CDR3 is CASSLSGTASSVLTF. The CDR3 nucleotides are TGTGCCAGCAGTTTATCTGGGACAGCCTCTAGCGTCCTGACTTTC.